This T cell receptor beta chain was recorded in a study of Graves' ophthalmopathy and Graves' hyperthyroidism. General study points: From stable hyperthyroidism, ophthalmopathy was separated by a 13-signature model with 87.88% sensitivity and around 80% specificity.

The study amplified TCR beta CDR3 regions using RNA transcripts. HTBI primers primed a first-round RT-PCR, and a second-round multiplex PCR followed. Using its own MiXCR run on the multiplex PCR reads, TCRdb lists one record per CDR3 protein. This table holds 200,000 to 250,000 distinct CDR3 sequences, about 32% found once. Germline lookup yields CDR1 LNHDA and CDR2 SQIVND (reference sequence). The CDR3 sequence is 14 residues long. Trimming took 4 bases from V and 3 from J, leaving 10 bases between them. This clonotype was counted at least ten times. Antigen: not known. The TCR sequence derives from a man in his fifties with Graves' ophthalmopathy. The chain links TRBV19 to TRBJ1-5, with no clear D. The material sequenced was peripheral blood. DNA of the CDR3: TGTGCCAGTAGTAAGCGGGCTAACAATCAGCCCCAGCATTTT. Translated: CASSKRANNQPQHF.